The 17 T cell receptor beta chains below come from one sample, sequenced in a study of blood T cells in healthy people across ages. Then a second PCR, running roughly 7 to 11 cycles, was carried out with a sample-barcoded 5' primer and a J-beta primer mix. TCRdb re-called the 5' RACE reads through MiXCR, storing one row per CDR3 protein. The data hold 1,800,000 or so distinct CDR3 sequences, with 39% observed a single time. Sequenced: blood. These TCRs come from a human donor in good health.

The V gene is TRBV20-1, the J gene TRBJ1-2; D call uncertain. Deletions cut 0 bases from V and 9 bases from J, with 14 bases between. This CDR3 has 13 amino acids. Germline V gives CDR1 DFQATT, CDR2 SNEGSKA (reference sequence). The CDR3 coding sequence is TGCAGTGCTAGAGATAGGGTCAGCCAGAGCTACACCTTC. Its protein product is CSARDRVSQSYTF.

This clonotype was counted at least ten times. This chain uses TRBV12-3 or TRBV12-4 with TRBJ1-1, with D unresolved. The CDR3 runs to 14 residues. V gave up 4 bases and J gave up 1 base, with 10 bases separating them. The CDR3 spells CASSSGRGNTEAFF. DNA of the CDR3: TGTGCCAGCAGTTCTGGTCGGGGGAACACTGAAGCTTTCTTT.

The genes are TRBV7-2 and TRBJ1-4; D is perhaps TRBD1 (5 bases). The germline V gene encodes CDR1 SGHTA and CDR2 FQGNSA. The CDR3 runs 14 residues. V shed 5 bases and J shed 5 bases, with 12 bases lying between them. CDR3 loop: CASSPGMQNEKLFF. The CDR3 bases are TGTGCCAGCAGCCCAGGGATGCAGAATGAAAAACTGTTTTTT.

This clonotype has more than one count but fewer than ten. The chain is built from TRBV20-1 and TRBJ1-6, with a possible D match to TRBD1 (6 bases). V was clipped by 4 bases and J by 7 bases, with 11 bases between them. There are 13 residues in the CDR3. Germline values: CDR1 DFQATT, CDR2 SNEGSKA (reference sequence). The chain's CDR3 is CSAKETGNSPLHF. CDR3 nucleotides: TGCAGTGCTAAGGAGACAGGAAATTCACCCCTCCACTTT.

The chain carries TRBV20-1 and TRBJ2-1; TRBD2 matches 8 bases. V was pared by 4 bases and J by 3 bases, with 11 bases of the junction left unmatched. This CDR3 spans 16 amino acids. Germline CDR1 reads DFQATT; CDR2 reads SNEGSKA (reference sequence). CDR3 coding DNA: TGCAGTGCTACAAGTTATAGCGGGGTTCACTACAATGAGCAGTTCTTC. This codes for CSATSYSGVHYNEQFF.

Points on this clonotype: A junction boundary mismatches the germline segment, possibly from a read error. This sequence joins TRBV28 and TRBJ1-2, with D possibly matching TRBD1 (5 bases). Per germline, CDR1 MDHEN and CDR2 SYDVKM. The CDR3 extends over 14 amino acids. This CDR3 is CAGSSAGNNYGYTF. The CDR3 nucleotides are TGTGCCGGCAGTTCCGCAGGGAATAACTATGGCTACACCTTC.

The V and J genes are TRBV7-2 and TRBJ2-3; perhaps TRBD2 as D (5 bases). Germline CDR1 and CDR2: SGHTA and FQGNSA. The CDR3 consists of 15 residues. V shed 3 bases and J shed 2 bases, with 12 bases lying between them. The CDR3 DNA reads TGTGCCAGCAGCTTTTGGACGGGAACCACAGATACGCAGTATTTT. It is translated as CASSFWTGTTDTQYF.

This clonotype was observed a few times. The chain links TRBV18 to TRBJ2-7, with D perhaps assigned TRBD1 or TRBD2 (6 bases each). The length of the CDR3 is 14 residues. Trimming shortened V by 3 bases and J by 6 bases, and 15 bases separated the two germline ends. The germline V gene has CDR1 KGHSH and CDR2 LQKENI. CDR3 nucleotide sequence: TGTGCCAGCTCACCTTTCCGGGGGCTGGCCGAGCAGTACTTC. It encodes CASSPFRGLAEQYF.

This clonotype was detected ten times or more. The rearrangement uses TRBV7-6 and TRBJ2-7; TRBD1 agrees at 8 bases. Per germline, CDR1 SGHVS and CDR2 FNYEAQ. This CDR3 spans 14 amino acids. Trimming removed 5 bases from V and 5 bases from J; junction bases left unmatched: 8. CDR3 sequence reads: CASSPQDRAHEQYF. The CDR3 DNA is TGTGCCAGCAGCCCGCAGGACAGGGCCCACGAGCAGTACTTC. Full variable domain (outside the CDR3, taken from reference TRBV7-6 and TRBJ2-7): GAGVSQSPRYKVTKRGQDVALRCDPISGHVSLYWYRQALGQGPEFLTYFNYEAQQDKSGLPNDRFSAERPEGSISTLTIQRTEQRDSAMYRCASSPQDRAHEQYFGPGTRLTVT.

This clonotype was recorded a few times. This chain joins TRBV6-5 and TRBJ2-7; D is possibly TRBD1 (6 bases). The V end was cut by 6 bases, the J end by 5 bases, with 17 bases between. Per the germline V gene, CDR1 is MNHEY and CDR2 is SVGAGI. The CDR3 contains 14 residues. The CDR3 nucleotides are TGTGCCAGCAGCGCCGACAGGTTGATTAACGAGCAGTACTTC. It translates to CASSADRLINEQYF.

This clonotype was observed a few times. The chain carries TRBV5-5 and TRBJ1-2; TRBD1 matches 7 bases. CDR1 is SGHKS, CDR2 YYEKEE, per germline (reference sequence). This CDR3 contains 15 residues. V dropped 7 bases and J dropped 1; count of bases not matched to a gene: 10. CDR3 region: CASHFWDSDNYGYTF. The CDR3 bases are TGTGCCAGCCACTTCTGGGACAGCGATAACTATGGCTACACCTTC. The full variable domain, rest sourced from reference TRBV5-5 and TRBJ1-2, is DAGVTQSPTHLIKTRGQQVTLRCSPISGHKSVSWYQQVLGQGPQFIFQYYEKEERGRGNFPDRFSARQFPNYSSELNVNALLLGDSALYLCASHFWDSDNYGYTFGSGTRLTVV.

J is TRBJ1-1 and V is TRBV6-2 or TRBV6-3; tentative D call: TRBD1 (5 bases). From germline, CDR1 is MNHEY and CDR2 SVGEGT. V was shortened by 2 bases and J by 8 bases, with 21 bases between the two germline ends. This CDR3 spans 16 amino acids. CDR3 DNA sequence: TGTGCCAGCAGTTACCTATCTGGTTTTACGACAGCGGAAGCTTTCTTT. It yields the protein CASSYLSGFTTAEAFF.

There are a few counts of this clonotype. The J gene is TRBJ2-7, the V gene TRBV5-5; D is perhaps TRBD1 or TRBD2 (5 bases each). V shed 6 bases and J shed 3 bases, with 19 bases lying between them. Germline V CDR1 and CDR2: SGHKS, YYEKEE (reference sequence). This CDR3 spans 15 amino acids. The CDR3 DNA sequence: TGTGCCAGCACCCAATACCGGGACCCACACTACGAGCAGTACTTC. It specifies CASTQYRDPHYEQYF.

Here the CDR3 DNA reads TGTGCCACCAGCAGAGATTATCCGCTAGCGGGGGGGCATGAGCAGTTCTTC. This sequence encodes CATSRDYPLAGGHEQFF. The chain carries TRBV15 and TRBJ2-1; TRBD2 aligns across 12 bases. The CDR3 is 17 amino acids. Germline assignment: CDR1 LNHNV and CDR2 YYDKDF (reference sequence). V was pared by 0 bases and J by 8 bases, with 8 bases of the junction left unmatched.

This chain joins TRBV5-5 and TRBJ1-1; D might be TRBD1 (6 bases). This CDR3 comprises 16 residues. CDR1 is SGHKS and CDR2 is YYEKEE in the germline V gene (reference sequence). V gave up 0 bases and J gave up 0 bases, with 12 bases separating them. CDR3 loop: CASSLEGEGLNTEAFF. The CDR3 nucleotides read TGTGCCAGCAGCTTGGAGGGGGAAGGCCTGAACACTGAAGCTTTCTTT.

The chain recombines TRBV20-1 with TRBJ2-5, with 7 bases fitting TRBD1. This CDR3 region has 14 residues. Germline lookup yields CDR1 DFQATT and CDR2 SNEGSKA (reference sequence). The V and J ends lost 6 bases and 5 bases, in that order; junction bases with no gene match: 12. CDR3 nucleotides: TGCAGTGCGCCAAAACAGGGGATGGGGGAGACCCAGTACTTC. Encoded protein: CSAPKQGMGETQYF.

This rearrangement joins TRBV29-1 to TRBJ2-1; 7 bases align to TRBD2. Germline lookup yields CDR1 SQVTM and CDR2 ANQGSEA. The ends lost 6 bases at V and 8 bases at J; junction bases unmatched: 13. The CDR3 is 14 amino acids. The CDR3 sequence is CSVGPLAGGYEQFF. DNA for the CDR3: TGCAGCGTCGGCCCCTTAGCGGGCGGGTATGAGCAGTTCTTC.